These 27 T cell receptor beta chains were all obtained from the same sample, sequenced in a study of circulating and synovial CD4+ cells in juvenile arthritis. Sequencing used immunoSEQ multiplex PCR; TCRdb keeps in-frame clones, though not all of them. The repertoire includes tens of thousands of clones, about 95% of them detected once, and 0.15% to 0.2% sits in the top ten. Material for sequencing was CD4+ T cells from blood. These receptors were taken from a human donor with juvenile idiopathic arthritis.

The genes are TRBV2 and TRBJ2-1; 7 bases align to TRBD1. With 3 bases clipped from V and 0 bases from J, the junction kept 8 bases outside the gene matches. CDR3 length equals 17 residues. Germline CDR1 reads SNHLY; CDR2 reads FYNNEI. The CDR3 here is CASSDLPGTASYNEQFF. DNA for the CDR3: TGTGCCAGCAGTGACCTTCCCGGGACAGCCTCCTACAATGAGCAGTTCTTC.

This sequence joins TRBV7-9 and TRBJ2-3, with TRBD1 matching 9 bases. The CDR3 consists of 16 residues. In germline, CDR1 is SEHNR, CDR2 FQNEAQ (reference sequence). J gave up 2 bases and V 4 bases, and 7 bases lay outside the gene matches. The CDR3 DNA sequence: TGTGCCAGCAGCTCGAAGACAGGGGGAGACACAGATACGCAGTATTTT. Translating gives CASSSKTGGDTDTQYF.

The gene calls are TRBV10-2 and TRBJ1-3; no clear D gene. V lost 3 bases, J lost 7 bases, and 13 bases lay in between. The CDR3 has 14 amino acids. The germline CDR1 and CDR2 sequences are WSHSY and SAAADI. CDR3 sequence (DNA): TGCGCCAGCAGTGAATCTCCGGGAGGGAACACCATATATTTT. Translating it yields CASSESPGGNTIYF.

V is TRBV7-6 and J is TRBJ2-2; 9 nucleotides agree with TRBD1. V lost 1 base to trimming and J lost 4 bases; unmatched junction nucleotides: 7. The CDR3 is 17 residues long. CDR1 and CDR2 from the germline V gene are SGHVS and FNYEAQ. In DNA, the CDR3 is TGTGCCAGCAGCTTAGTATTAGGGACAGGGATCACCGGGGAGCTGTTTTTT. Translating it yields CASSLVLGTGITGELFF.

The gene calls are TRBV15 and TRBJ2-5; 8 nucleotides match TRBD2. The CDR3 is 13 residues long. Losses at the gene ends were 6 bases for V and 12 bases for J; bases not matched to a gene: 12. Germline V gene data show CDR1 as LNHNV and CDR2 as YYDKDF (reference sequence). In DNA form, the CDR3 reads TGTGCCACCAGTCATCCCTCGAGCGGGAGTAAGTACTTC. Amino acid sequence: CATSHPSSGSKYF.

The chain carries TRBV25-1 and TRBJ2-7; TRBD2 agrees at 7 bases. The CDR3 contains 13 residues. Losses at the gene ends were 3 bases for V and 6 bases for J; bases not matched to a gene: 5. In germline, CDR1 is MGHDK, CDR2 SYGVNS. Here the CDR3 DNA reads TGTGCCAGCAGTGACCCAGGGAGGGCCGAGCAGTACTTC. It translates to CASSDPGRAEQYF.

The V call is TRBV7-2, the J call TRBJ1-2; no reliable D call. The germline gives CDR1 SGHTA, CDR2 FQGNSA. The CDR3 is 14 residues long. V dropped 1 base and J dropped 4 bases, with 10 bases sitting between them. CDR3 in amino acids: CASSLDGLIYGYTF. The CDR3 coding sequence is TGTGCCAGCAGCTTAGACGGACTGATCTATGGCTACACCTTC.

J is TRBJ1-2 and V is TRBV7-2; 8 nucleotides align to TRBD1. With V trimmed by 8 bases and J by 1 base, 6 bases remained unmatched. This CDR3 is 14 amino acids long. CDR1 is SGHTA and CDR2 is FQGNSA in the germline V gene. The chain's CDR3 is CASAAGGLNYGYTF. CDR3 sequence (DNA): TGTGCCAGCGCCGCAGGGGGCCTTAACTATGGCTACACCTTC.

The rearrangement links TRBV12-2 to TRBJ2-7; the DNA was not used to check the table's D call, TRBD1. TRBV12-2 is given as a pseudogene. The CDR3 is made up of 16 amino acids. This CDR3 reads CASRVRAITANYEQYF. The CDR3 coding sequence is TGTGCAAGTCGCGTCAGGGCGATAACGGCCAACTACGAGCAGTACTTC.

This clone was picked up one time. The CDR3 DNA follows: TGTGCCAGCAGCTTAGGAACAGGTGGATGGTACGAGCAGTACTTC. Its protein is CASSLGTGGWYEQYF. This chain uses TRBV7-9 with TRBJ2-5; maybe TRBD1 (5 bases). The J call may be faulty, since TRBJ2-7 better matches the DNA end. CDR3 length: 15 residues. Germline-derived CDR1 and CDR2 are SEHNR and FQNEAQ (reference sequence).

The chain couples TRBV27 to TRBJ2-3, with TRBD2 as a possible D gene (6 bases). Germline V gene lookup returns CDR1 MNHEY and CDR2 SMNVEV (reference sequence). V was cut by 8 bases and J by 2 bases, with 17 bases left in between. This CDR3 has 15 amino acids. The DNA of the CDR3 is TGTGCCAGCCTCAGTTTGGCGGGGTACACAGATACGCAGTATTTT. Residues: CASLSLAGYTDTQYF.

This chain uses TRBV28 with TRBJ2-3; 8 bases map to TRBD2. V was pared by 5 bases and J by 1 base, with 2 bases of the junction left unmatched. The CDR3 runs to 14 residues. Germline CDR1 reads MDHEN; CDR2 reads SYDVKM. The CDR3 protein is CASSRGGGTDTQYF. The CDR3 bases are TGTGCCAGCAGTCGGGGGGGCGGCACAGATACGCAGTATTTT.

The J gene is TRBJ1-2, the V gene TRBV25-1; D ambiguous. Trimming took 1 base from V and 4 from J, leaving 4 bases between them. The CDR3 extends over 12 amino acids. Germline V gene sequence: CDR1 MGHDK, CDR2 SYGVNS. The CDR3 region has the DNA TGTGCCAGCAGTGAATCTTTCTATGGCTACACCTTC. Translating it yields CASSESFYGYTF.

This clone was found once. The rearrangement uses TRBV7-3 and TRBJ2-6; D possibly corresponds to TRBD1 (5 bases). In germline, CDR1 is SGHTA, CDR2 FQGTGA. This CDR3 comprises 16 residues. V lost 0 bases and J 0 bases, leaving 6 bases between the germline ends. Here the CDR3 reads CASSLTGASGANVLTF. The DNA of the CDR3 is TGTGCCAGCAGCTTAACAGGGGCCTCTGGGGCCAACGTCCTGACTTTC.

The CDR3 DNA reads as TGTGCCAGCAGCTTCCAGGGGACTAATGAAAAACTGTTTTTT. Translation: CASSFQGTNEKLFF. This chain joins TRBV11-2 and TRBJ1-4; TRBD1 is a possible D gene (6 bases). CDR3 size: 14 residues. Germline CDR1 SGHAT, CDR2 FQNNGV. Trimming cost V 3 bases and J 2 bases, with 7 bases left between them.

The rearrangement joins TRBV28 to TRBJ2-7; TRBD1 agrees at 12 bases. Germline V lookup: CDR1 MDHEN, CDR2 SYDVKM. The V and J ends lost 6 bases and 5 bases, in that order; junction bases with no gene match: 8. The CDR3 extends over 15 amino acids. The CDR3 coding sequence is TGTGCCAGCAGCCCCCCGGGACAGGGGGCCCACGAGCAGTACTTC. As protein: CASSPPGQGAHEQYF.

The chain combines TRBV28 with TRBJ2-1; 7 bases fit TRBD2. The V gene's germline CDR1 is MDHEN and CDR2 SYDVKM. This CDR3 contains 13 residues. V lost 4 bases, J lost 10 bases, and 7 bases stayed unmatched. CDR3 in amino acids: CASSSGGGWEQFF. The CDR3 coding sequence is TGTGCCAGCAGTTCTGGGGGGGGGTGGGAGCAGTTCTTC.

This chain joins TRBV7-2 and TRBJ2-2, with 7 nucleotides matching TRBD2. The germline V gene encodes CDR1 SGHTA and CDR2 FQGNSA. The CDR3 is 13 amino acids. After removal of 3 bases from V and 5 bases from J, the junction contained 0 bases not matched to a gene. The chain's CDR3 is CASSLRGTGELFF. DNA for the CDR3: TGTGCCAGCAGCTTGCGGGGGACCGGGGAGCTGTTTTTT.

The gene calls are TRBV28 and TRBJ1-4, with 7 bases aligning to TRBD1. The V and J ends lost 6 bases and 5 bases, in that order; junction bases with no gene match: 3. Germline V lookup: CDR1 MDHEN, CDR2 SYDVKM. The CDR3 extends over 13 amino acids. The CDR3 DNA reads TGTGCCAGCAGCAGGGGGTTCAATGAAAAACTGTTTTTT. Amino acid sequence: CASSRGFNEKLFF.

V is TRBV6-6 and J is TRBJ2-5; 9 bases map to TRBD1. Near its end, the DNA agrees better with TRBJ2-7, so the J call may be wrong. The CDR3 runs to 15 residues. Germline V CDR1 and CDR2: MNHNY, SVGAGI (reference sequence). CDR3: CASSSPGQGAYEQYF. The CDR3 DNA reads TGTGCCAGCAGTTCGCCGGGACAGGGTGCCTACGAGCAGTACTTC.

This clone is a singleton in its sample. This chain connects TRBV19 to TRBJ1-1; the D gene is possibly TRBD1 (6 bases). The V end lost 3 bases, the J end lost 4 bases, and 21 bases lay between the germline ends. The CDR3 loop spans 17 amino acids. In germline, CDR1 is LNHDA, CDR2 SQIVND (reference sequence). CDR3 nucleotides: TGTGCCAGTAGTATTACCAGGGGAGTTGCCCCAAGCACTGAAGCTTTCTTT. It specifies CASSITRGVAPSTEAFF.

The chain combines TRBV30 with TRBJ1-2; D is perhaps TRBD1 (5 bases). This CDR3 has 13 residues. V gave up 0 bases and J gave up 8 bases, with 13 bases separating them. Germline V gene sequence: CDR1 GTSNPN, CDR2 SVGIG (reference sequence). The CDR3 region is CAWSVRPGNGYTF. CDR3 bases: TGTGCCTGGAGTGTACGCCCAGGGAACGGCTACACCTTC.

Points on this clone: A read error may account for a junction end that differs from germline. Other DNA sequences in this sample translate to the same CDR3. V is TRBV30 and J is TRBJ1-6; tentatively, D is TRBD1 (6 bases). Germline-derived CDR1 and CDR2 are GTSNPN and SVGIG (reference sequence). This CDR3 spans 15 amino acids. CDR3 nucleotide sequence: TGTGCCTGGAGTTTTAGCGGGCAGGGGAATTCCCCCCTCCACTTT. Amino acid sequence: CAWSFSGQGNSPLHF.

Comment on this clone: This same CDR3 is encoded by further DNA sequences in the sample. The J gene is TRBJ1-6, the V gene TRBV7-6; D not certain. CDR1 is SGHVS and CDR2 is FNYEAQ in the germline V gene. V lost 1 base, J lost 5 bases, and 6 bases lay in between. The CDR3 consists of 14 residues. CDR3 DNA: TGTGCCAGCAGCTTAGAACTCGATAATTCACCCCTCCACTTT. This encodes CASSLELDNSPLHF.

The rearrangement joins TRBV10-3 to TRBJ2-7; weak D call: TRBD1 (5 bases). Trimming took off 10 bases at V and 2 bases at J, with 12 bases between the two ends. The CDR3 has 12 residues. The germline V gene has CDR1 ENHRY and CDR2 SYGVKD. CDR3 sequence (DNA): TGTGCCACCCACCAGGGTACCTACGAGCAGTACTTC. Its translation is CATHQGTYEQYF.

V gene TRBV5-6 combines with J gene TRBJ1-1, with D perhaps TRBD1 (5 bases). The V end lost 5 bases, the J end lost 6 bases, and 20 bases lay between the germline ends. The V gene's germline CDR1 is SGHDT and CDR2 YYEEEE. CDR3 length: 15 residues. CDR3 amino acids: CASSLAHRNFAEAFF. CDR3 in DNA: TGTGCCAGCAGTTTAGCCCACAGGAACTTCGCTGAAGCTTTCTTT.

The CDR3 coding sequence is TGTGCCAGCAGCGAAAGACAGAACTATGGCTACACCTTC. It is translated as CASSERQNYGYTF. The rearrangement uses TRBV5-4 and TRBJ1-2; a possible D gene is TRBD1 (5 bases). Germline loops: CDR1 SGHNT, CDR2 YYREEE (reference sequence). The CDR3 extends over 13 amino acids. V was clipped by 4 bases and J by 2 bases, with 9 bases between them.